This paragraph covers one TCR beta chain sequence. Its antigen is not known. The data originate from a study of cytomegalovirus exposure and HLA in healthy donors. Overall study results and limits: Cytomegalovirus-associated TCR beta chains were listed, numbering some 170. Three chains tied to CMV proved CMV antigen-specific in vitro. Per a later analysis, HLA-associated TCR beta chains showed more clonal expansion than other, equally common TCR beta chains. Several of the most significant clusters appeared, in a later analysis, to be linked to common viral pathogens.

With V trimmed by 8 bases and J by 3 bases, 1 base remained unmatched. The CDR3 consists of 12 residues. The germline V gene encodes CDR1 MNHEY and CDR2 SMNVEV (reference sequence). The primer mix had 60 Vbeta and 13 Jbeta primers. TCRdb's copy holds only in-frame clones and misses some; the assay was immunoSEQ multiplex PCR. The sample features 150,000 or so clones, with 1.5% to 2% in its top ten. The sequence came from a woman in her forties or fifties in good health and CMV-seronegative. Sequenced sample: PBMCs. V is TRBV27 and J is TRBJ1-5, with 7 positions matching TRBD1. DNA for the CDR3: TGTGCCAGCGGACAGGCCAATCAGCCCCAGCATTTT. Its protein is CASGQANQPQHF.